This TCR beta chain originates from a study of beta chain features in type 1 diabetes (dated by TCRdb to between 2017 and 2018). Concerning the study at large: Mean age, gender distribution, total cell number and subset yield were not different between patients and healthy donors. A total of around 110,000,000 sorted cells were examined across all samples, and a strong correlation was observed between cell number per subset and RNA yield. In the study, TCRB repertoires of sorted circulating CD4+ T cell subsets from recently diagnosed type 1 diabetes patients were compared with those of matched healthy donors. Regulatory and stem cell-like memory subsets were isolated from only 8 patients and 8 healthy donors, whereas naive and central memory subsets came from all 30 or so donors.

For this clone: The antigen this receptor binds is unknown. No base qualities exist here, and no much larger clone lies one base off it.

A single peripheral blood draw of approximately 110 mL on average was collected from each donor into heparinised tubes. A BD FACSAria II was used to sort naive, central memory, regulatory and stem cell-like memory CD4+ T cells with a panel that included CD45RO, CCR7, CD25, CD127, CD95 and CD27. Every sorted population had a purity above 95%. PBMCs were separated immediately by Lymphoprep density gradient centrifugation and were stained directly, without being cultured. So that batch effects would be minimized, each experiment stained and sorted samples in pairs, pairing one healthy donor with one patient. All of the isolated RNA was reverse transcribed with the High Capacity cDNA Reverse Transcription Kit, so expressed TCRB transcripts were sequenced. Deep immunoSEQ sequencing was performed on naive, central memory and regulatory T cell samples, with an average of about 3.57 million total reads per sample. Sorted cells were lysed in RLT buffer, and RNA was extracted using DNase-treated RNeasy Micro or Mini kits according to cell number. Each cell subset was processed on its own to prevent cross-contamination, while patient and healthy donor samples were processed together. The immunoSEQ multiplex PCR was used to amplify TCRB sequences from cDNA, yielding 87-bp fragments that span the CDR3 region. Amplicons were sequenced on the Illumina HiSeq platform. Turning to the authors' computational methods: Synthetic template baselines were used to correct PCR bias computationally, reads within Hamming distance 2 were collapsed, and singletons that could not be merged were discarded. Reads were aligned against IMGT so that V, D and J genes, CDR3 length and insertions or deletions at six rearrangement sites could be assigned. Within each subset, clonotype counts were normalized to sorted cell number, and only after that were true diversity and Gini coefficients computed with the tcR R package. The overlap coefficient, calculated on TCRB nucleotide sequences, was used to measure repertoire sharing. Out-of-frame TCRB sequences from naive cells were analyzed as a proxy for the pre-selection repertoire. TCRdb limited this immuneACCESS table to in-frame rearrangements with V and J called. A share of clones is missing; checked studies link under half to unresolved V genes, and the rest is unexplained. V and J calls and clone size come straight from that table; D and trimming were deduced from the DNA. For this sample there are about 410,000 clones; about 14% appear just once. Clones ranked in the top ten supply roughly 0.033% of the sample.

Germline trimming amounts to 4 bases on V and 9 bases on J, with 9 as the count of junction bases outside the gene matches. Reading the germline V gene gives CDR1 SQVTM and CDR2 ANQGSEA. From its cysteine to its phenylalanine, the CDR3 spans 13 amino acids. Left in the record is the CDR3 DNA by itself, 39 bases read in frame from the first base. Points the paper makes about the study in general: At VDJ recombination sites, patients with type 1 diabetes made fewer insertions and deleted more nucleotides, a pattern implying thymic rearrangement abnormalities. The naive, central memory and regulatory TCRB repertoires appeared to resemble one another more closely among patients than among healthy donors. HLA sub-analyses involved small numbers of individuals, so any influence of HLA type on TCRB rearrangement remained unresolved. PCR might favor shorter templates, but patient and control samples were amplified and corrected together, so any skew would affect both groups equally. In all four CD4+ subsets, TCRB CDR3 length was moderately but significantly shorter in type 1 diabetes patients. Sequencing cDNA rather than genomic DNA could over-represent highly expressing activated cells, although activation and CD3 levels did not differ between groups.

The TCR originated in a man aged 25-45 years in good health. The specimen sequenced was naive CD4+ T cells from blood. Explained via the paper, the cell subset or site label denotes: true naive CD4+ T cells. In this chain, TRBV29-1 is recombined with TRBJ2-1; 7 of the junction bases match TRBD1. The CDR3 corresponds to CSVVKRGLIEQFF. At the DNA level, the sequence is TGCAGCGTTGTGAAGAGGGGGCTGATTGAGCAGTTCTTC.